The rows below give T cell receptor beta chains drawn from one sample of a study of cytotoxic CD8 clonotypes in ibrutinib-treated CLL. Sequencing used immunoSEQ multiplex PCR; TCRdb keeps in-frame clones, though not all of them. The sample comprises fewer than 400,000 clones, over 60% of which are singletons, and around 6.5% rests with the top ten. The sample was PBMCs, taken after 36 months of ibrutinib treatment. The receptors originated from a human donor with chronic lymphocytic leukemia. Each CDR3 is given with its conserved first and last residue. A D gene is named only where the DNA matches it firmly. Clone size is not always given. Where it is, it says once, few, many or a class for expanded clones.

j_gene,v_gene,abundance,len,d_gene,CDR3nt,CDR3aa
TRBJ2-3,TRBV19,once,15,-,TGTGCCAGTAGCCTCATAAATGAGCGAGCAGATACGCAGTATTTT,CASSLINERADTQYF
TRBJ2-3,TRBV2,few,13,-,TGTGCCAGCGGAAGAGACAGCACAGATACGCAGTATTTT,CASGRDSTDTQYF
TRBJ2-1,TRBV27,-,11,-,TGTGCCAGCAATCGGGGGAATGAGCAGTTCTTC,CASNRGNEQFF
TRBJ2-1,TRBV18,-,14,-,TGTGCCAGCTCAAATCAGGGGCACTACAATGAGCAGTTCTTC,CASSNQGHYNEQFF
TRBJ2-7,TRBV2,few,14,TRBD1,TGTGCCAGCAGTGATAGGACAGGTTCCTACGAGCAGTACTTC,CASSDRTGSYEQYF
TRBJ2-5,TRBV7-2,-,11,-,TGTGCCAGCAGCGATGGGGAGACCCAGTACTTC,CASSDGETQYF
TRBJ2-1,TRBV5-1,-,12,-,TGCGCCAGCAGCTCCGGGCCAAATGAGCAGTTCTTC,CASSSGPNEQFF
TRBJ2-2,TRBV4-1,few,16,-,TGCGCCAGCAGCCAAGGAGGTTTGGGGGACACCGGGGAGCTGTTTTTT,CASSQGGLGDTGELFF
TRBJ1-1,TRBV9,-,11,-,TGTGCCAGCAGAGGGGACGCTGAAGCTTTCTTT,CASRGDAEAFF
TRBJ2-2,TRBV11-2,-,14,-,TGTGCCAGCAGCCCCACAGGGAACACCGGGGAGCTGTTTTTT,CASSPTGNTGELFF
TRBJ1-2,TRBV4-1,-,15,-,TGCGCCAGCAGCCAAGGATTGGGGGGCAAGAATGGCTACACCTTC,CASSQGLGGKNGYTF
TRBJ2-7,TRBV7-9,few,12,-,TGTGCCAGCAGCCTCGGGCGGTGGGAGCAGTACTTC,CASSLGRWEQYF
TRBJ1-6,TRBV7-2,-,14,-,TGTGCCAGCAGCTTGTCAGGGAACAATTCACCCCTCCACTTT,CASSLSGNNSPLHF
TRBJ1-1,TRBV7-6,-,12,-,TGTGCCAGCAGCTTAGGGGGGCCAGAAGCTTTCTTT,CASSLGGPEAFF
TRBJ1-4,TRBV6-6,once,16,-,TGTGCCAGCAGTTACTCGCTCGGACAGCATAATGAAAAACTGTTTTTT,CASSYSLGQHNEKLFF
TRBJ1-2,TRBV5-1,-,13,TRBD1,TGCGCCAGCAGCTTGGGGACAGGGTACGGCTACACCTTC,CASSLGTGYGYTF
TRBJ2-3,TRBV27,few,14,-,TGTGCCAGCAGTCGGAACTTGGCTTCAGATACGCAGTATTTT,CASSRNLASDTQYF
TRBJ2-2,TRBV5-5,-,13,-,TGTGCCAGCAGCTTGGCGTATGCCGGGGAGCTGTTTTTT,CASSLAYAGELFF
TRBJ2-1,TRBV5-5,-,13,TRBD1,TGTGCCAGCAGCTGGGACAGTCGGAATGAGCAGTTCTTC,CASSWDSRNEQFF
TRBJ2-4,TRBV6-5,-,15,-,TGTGCCAGCAGGTCAGGGAATTGGGCCAAAAACATTCAGTACTTC,CASRSGNWAKNIQYF
TRBJ2-1,TRBV9,-,15,TRBD2,TGTGCCAGCAGCGCCCTCCCGGGGGGCTACAATGAGCAGTTCTTC,CASSALPGGYNEQFF
TRBJ1-6,TRBV4-1,-,14,TRBD1,TGCGCCAGCAGCTCCGGGACAGTAGTTTCACCCCTCCACTTT,CASSSGTVVSPLHF
TRBJ2-1,TRBV11-3,once,13,TRBD2,TGTGCCAGCAGCTTAGCGGGAGGGGATGAGCAGTTCTTC,CASSLAGGDEQFF
TRBJ2-5,TRBV5-1,-,14,-,TGCGCCAGCAGCTTGGCACTGTACCAAGAGACCCAGTACTTC,CASSLALYQETQYF
TRBJ1-5,TRBV23-1,-,16,-,TGCGCCAGCAGTCAATCGTCGGGCAGGAGCAATCAGCCCCAGCATTTT,CASSQSSGRSNQPQHF
TRBJ2-7,TRBV10-3,once,11,-,TGTGCCACCACGGACCTCTACGAGCAGTACTTC,CATTDLYEQYF
TRBJ2-1,TRBV5-1,-,19,TRBD2,TGCGCCAGCAGCTTGGCCGAACTCTCCGGACTAGCGGGCCACAATGAGCAGTTCTTC,CASSLAELSGLAGHNEQFF
TRBJ2-7,TRBV6-5,few,14,TRBD2,TGTGCCAGCAGTTACGGCAGCGGGGTCGGAGAGCAGTACTTC,CASSYGSGVGEQYF
TRBJ2-7,TRBV15,-,13,-,TGTGCCACCAGCATTAGCAGAAGTTACGAGCAGTACTTC,CATSISRSYEQYF
TRBJ1-1,TRBV9,-,16,-,TGTGCCAGCAGCGTAACTTTCAGGGAGGGAAACACTGAAGCTTTCTTT,CASSVTFREGNTEAFF
TRBJ2-7,TRBV9,-,16,TRBD2,TGTGCCAGCAGCGTAGGTGCTAGCGGGAGACCTCACGAGCAGTACTTC,CASSVGASGRPHEQYF
TRBJ2-7,TRBV2,few,11,TRBD2,TGTGCCATGGGACTAGCGGAACGGCAGTACTTC,CAMGLAERQYF
TRBJ1-5,TRBV10-3,few,12,-,TGTGCCATCAGTGAGTCTCCTCAGCCCCAGCATTTT,CAISESPQPQHF
TRBJ2-7,TRBV5-1,-,15,-,TGCGCCAGCAGGCGTGTCGCGACAGGTTCCTACGAGCAGTACTTC,CASRRVATGSYEQYF
TRBJ2-7,TRBV4-1,-,16,-,TGCGCCAGCAGCCAAGTCTTAGGGGGGATTTGGAGCGAGCAGTACTTC,CASSQVLGGIWSEQYF
TRBJ2-5,TRBV4-2,-,17,TRBD2,TGTGCCAGCAGCCAAGTGGGAGAACTAAGCGGGGTGGAGACCCAGTACTTC,CASSQVGELSGVETQYF
TRBJ1-5,TRBV4-1,-,15,-,TGCGCCAGCAGCCAAGCCGGGACACTAAATCAGCCCCAGCATTTT,CASSQAGTLNQPQHF
TRBJ1-2,TRBV27,-,16,-,TGTGCCAGCAGTTTATCGGAAGCGGACGGACCCTATGGCTACACCTTC,CASSLSEADGPYGYTF
TRBJ2-7,TRBV5-1,-,14,TRBD1,TGCGCCAGCAGCCGCGACAGGGTAGACTACGAGCAGTACTTC,CASSRDRVDYEQYF
TRBJ2-7,TRBV27,few,14,TRBD1,TGTGCCAGCAGTTTAACCGGGACAGGTAAAGAGCAGTACTTC,CASSLTGTGKEQYF
TRBJ1-2,TRBV14,-,17,TRBD1,TGTGCCAGCAGCCAAGATCGGGACAGGGTGTCCGGGAAAGGCTACACCTTC,CASSQDRDRVSGKGYTF
TRBJ2-7,TRBV4-1,-,18,TRBD2,TGCGCCAGCAGCCCCGGACTAGCGGGAGTGTTGGGCTATTACGAGCAGTACTTC,CASSPGLAGVLGYYEQYF
TRBJ2-6,TRBV5-4,-,15,-,TGTGCCAGCAGGGCCGGGGGCCCTGGGGCCAACGTCCTGACTTTC,CASRAGGPGANVLTF
TRBJ1-2,TRBV11-2,-,14,-,TGTGCCAGCAGCTTACCCCTGAGCAGCACTGGCTACACCTTC,CASSLPLSSTGYTF
TRBJ2-7,TRBV15,-,15,TRBD1,TGTGCCACCAGCAGAGTGGGACAGGGGATTAACAAGCAGTACTTC,CATSRVGQGINKQYF
TRBJ1-1,TRBV7-8,-,13,-,TGTGCCAGCAGCGCAGACCGGGGGACTGAAGCTTTCTTT,CASSADRGTEAFF
TRBJ2-7,TRBV21-1,-,16,-,TGTGCCAGCAGCAACGATCGGCGGACTAGCATAGACGAGCAGTACTTC,CASSNDRRTSIDEQYF
TRBJ2-3,TRBV28,-,13,TRBD2,TGTGCCGGGCGGGGGGCTAGCACAGATACGCAGTATTTT,CAGRGASTDTQYF
TRBJ1-2,TRBV30,-,14,TRBD1,TGTGCCTGGACGACCTTTGGACAGGTCTATGGCTACACCTTC,CAWTTFGQVYGYTF
TRBJ2-5,TRBV5-4,once,15,-,TGTGCCAGCAGCTTGGTCCACTCGATCCAAGAGACCCAGTACTTC,CASSLVHSIQETQYF
TRBJ1-3,TRBV5-5,-,12,-,TGTGCCAGCTCCCGCTCTGGAAACACCATATATTTT,CASSRSGNTIYF
TRBJ2-1,TRBV5-1,-,13,-,TGCGCCAGCAGTCTCCAGGAAGGCGATGAGCAGTTCTTC,CASSLQEGDEQFF
TRBJ2-3,TRBV14,-,15,TRBD2,TGTGCCAGCAGCCGCCTTAGCGGGGTGTCAGATACGCAGTATTTT,CASSRLSGVSDTQYF